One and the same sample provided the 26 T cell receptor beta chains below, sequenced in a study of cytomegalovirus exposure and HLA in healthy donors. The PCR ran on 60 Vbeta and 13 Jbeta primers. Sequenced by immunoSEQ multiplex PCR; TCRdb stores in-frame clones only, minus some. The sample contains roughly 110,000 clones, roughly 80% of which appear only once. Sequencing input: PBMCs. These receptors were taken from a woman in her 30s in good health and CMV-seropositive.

CDR3 sequence: CASQLIEGAGELFF. CDR3 nucleotide sequence: TGTGCCAGCCAGCTTATAGAGGGGGCCGGGGAGCTGTTTTTT. The chain is built from TRBV11-3 and TRBJ2-2, with D tentatively TRBD1 (6 bases). The CDR3 is 14 residues long. In germline, CDR1 is SGHNT, CDR2 YENEEA. Trimming pared 8 bases from V and 6 bases from J, leaving 16 bases between.

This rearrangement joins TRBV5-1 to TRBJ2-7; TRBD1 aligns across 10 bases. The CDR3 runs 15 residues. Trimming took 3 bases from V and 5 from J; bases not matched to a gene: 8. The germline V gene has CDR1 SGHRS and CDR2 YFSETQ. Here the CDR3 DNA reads TGCGCCAGCAGCTGGGGCGGGACAGGGGTGAACGAGCAGTACTTC. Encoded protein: CASSWGGTGVNEQYF. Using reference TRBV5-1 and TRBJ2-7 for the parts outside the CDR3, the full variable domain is KAGVTQTPRYLIKTRGQQVTLSCSPISGHRSVSWYQQTPGQGLQFLFEYFSETQRNKGNFPGRFSGRQFSNSRSEMNVSTLELGDSALYLCASSWGGTGVNEQYFGPGTRLTVT.

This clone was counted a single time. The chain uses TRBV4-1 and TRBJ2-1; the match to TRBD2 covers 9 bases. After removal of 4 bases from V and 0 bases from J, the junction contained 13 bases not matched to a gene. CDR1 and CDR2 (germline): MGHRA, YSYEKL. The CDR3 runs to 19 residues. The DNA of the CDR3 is TGCGCCAGCAGCCGAAGTGTCCTAGCGGGAATCCGCTCCTACAATGAGCAGTTCTTC. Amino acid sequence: CASSRSVLAGIRSYNEQFF.

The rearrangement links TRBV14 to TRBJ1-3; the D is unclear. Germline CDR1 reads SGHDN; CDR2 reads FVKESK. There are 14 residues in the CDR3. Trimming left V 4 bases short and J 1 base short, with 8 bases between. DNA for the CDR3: TGTGCCAGCAGCCTAACAACATCTGGAAACACCATATATTTT. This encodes CASSLTTSGNTIYF. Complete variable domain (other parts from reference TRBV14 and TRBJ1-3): EAGVTQFPSHSVIEKGQTVTLRCDPISGHDNLYWYRRVMGKEIKFLLHFVKESKQDESGMPNNRFLAERTGGTYSTLKVQPAELEDSGVYFCASSLTTSGNTIYFGEGSWLTVV.

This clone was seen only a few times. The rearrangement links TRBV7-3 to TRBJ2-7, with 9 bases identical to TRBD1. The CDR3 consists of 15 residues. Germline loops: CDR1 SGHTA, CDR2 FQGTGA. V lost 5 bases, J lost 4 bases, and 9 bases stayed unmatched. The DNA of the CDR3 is TGTGCCAGCAGCCTACGGACAGGGGTTTTATACGAGCAGTACTTC. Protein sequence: CASSLRTGVLYEQYF.

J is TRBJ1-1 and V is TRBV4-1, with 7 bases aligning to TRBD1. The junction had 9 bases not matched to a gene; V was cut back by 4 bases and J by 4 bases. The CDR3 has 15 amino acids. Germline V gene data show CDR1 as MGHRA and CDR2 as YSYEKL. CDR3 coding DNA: TGCGCCAGCAGCCCCGTGACAGGGTTGGGCACTGAAGCTTTCTTT. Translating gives CASSPVTGLGTEAFF.

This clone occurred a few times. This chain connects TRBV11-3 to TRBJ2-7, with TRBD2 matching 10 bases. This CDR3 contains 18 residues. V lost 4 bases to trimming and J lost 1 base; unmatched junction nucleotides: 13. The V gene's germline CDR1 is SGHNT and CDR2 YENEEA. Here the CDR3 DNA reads TGTGCCAGCAGCTCCGGGACTAGCGTCAGGGCCCCTTCCTACGAGCAGTACTTC. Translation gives CASSSGTSVRAPSYEQYF.

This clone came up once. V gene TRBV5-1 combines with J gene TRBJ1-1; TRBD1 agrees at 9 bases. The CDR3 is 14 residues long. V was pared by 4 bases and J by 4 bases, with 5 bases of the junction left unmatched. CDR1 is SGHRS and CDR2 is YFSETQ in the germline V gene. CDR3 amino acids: CASSIQGAVTEAFF. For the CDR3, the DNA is TGCGCCAGCAGCATACAGGGGGCTGTCACTGAAGCTTTCTTT.

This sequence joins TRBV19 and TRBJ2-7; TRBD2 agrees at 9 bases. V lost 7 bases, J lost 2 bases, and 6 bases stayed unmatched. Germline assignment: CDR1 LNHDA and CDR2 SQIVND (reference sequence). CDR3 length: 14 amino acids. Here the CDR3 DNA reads TGTGCCAGTAAAGCGGGAGGCGGAGCCTACGAGCAGTACTTC. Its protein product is CASKAGGGAYEQYF.

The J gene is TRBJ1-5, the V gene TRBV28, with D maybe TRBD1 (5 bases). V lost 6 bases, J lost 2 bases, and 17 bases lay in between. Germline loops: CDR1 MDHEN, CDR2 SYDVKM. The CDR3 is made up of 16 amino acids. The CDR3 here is CASRRGDSIGNQPQHF. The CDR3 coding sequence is TGTGCCAGCAGGCGAGGCGACAGTATCGGCAATCAGCCCCAGCATTTT. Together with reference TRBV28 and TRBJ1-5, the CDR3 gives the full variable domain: DVKVTQSSRYLVKRTGEKVFLECVQDMDHENMFWYRQDPGLGLRLIYFSYDVKMKEKGDIPEGYSVSREKKERFSLILESASTNQTSMYLCASRRGDSIGNQPQHFGDGTRLSIL.

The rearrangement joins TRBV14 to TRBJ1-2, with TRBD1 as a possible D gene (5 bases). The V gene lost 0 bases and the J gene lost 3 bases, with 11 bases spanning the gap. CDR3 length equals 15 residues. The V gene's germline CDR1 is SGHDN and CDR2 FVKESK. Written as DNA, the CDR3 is TGTGCCAGCAGCCAAGAAGGCAGGGCCCACTATGGCTACACCTTC. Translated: CASSQEGRAHYGYTF.

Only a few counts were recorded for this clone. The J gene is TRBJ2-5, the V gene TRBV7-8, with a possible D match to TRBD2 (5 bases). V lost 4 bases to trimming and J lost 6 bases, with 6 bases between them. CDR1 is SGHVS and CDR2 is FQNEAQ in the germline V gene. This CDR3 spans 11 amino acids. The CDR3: CASSWTQTQYF. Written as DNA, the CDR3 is TGTGCCAGCAGCTGGACTCAGACCCAGTACTTC.

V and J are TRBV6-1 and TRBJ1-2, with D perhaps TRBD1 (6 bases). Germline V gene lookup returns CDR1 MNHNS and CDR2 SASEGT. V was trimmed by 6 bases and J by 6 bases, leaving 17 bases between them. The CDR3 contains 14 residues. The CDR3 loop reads CASRMDSYLNGYTF. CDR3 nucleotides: TGTGCCAGCAGGATGGACAGCTACTTGAATGGCTACACCTTC.

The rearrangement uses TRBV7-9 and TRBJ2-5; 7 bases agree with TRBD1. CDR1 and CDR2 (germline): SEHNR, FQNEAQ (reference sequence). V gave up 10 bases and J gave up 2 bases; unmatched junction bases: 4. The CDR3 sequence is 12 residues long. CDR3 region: CATPGQQETQYF. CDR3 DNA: TGTGCCACCCCGGGACAGCAAGAGACCCAGTACTTC.

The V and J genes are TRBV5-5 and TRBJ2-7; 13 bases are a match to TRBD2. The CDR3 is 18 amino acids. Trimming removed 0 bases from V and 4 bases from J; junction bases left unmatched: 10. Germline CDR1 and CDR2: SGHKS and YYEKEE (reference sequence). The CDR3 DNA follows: TGTGCCAGCAGCTTGGCCCTGGTACCGGGACTAGCGGGATACGAGCAGTACTTC. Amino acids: CASSLALVPGLAGYEQYF.

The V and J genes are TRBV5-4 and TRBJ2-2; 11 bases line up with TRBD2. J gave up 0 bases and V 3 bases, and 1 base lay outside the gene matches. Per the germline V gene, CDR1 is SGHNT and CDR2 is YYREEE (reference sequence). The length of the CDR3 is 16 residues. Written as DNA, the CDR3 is TGTGCCAGCAGCTCGGGACTAGCGGCGAACACCGGGGAGCTGTTTTTT. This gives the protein CASSSGLAANTGELFF.

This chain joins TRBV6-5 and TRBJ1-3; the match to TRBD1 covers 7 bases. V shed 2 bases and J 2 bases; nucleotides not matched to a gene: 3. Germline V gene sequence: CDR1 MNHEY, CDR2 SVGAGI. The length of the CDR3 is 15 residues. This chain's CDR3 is CASSYRGQAGNTIYF. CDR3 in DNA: TGTGCCAGCAGTTACAGGGGGCAGGCTGGAAACACCATATATTTT.

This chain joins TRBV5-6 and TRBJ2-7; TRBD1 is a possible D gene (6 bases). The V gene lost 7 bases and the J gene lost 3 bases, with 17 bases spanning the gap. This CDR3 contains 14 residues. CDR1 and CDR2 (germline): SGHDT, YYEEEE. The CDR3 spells CASRGAGASYEQYF. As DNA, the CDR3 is TGTGCCAGCCGTGGGGCAGGGGCTAGCTACGAGCAGTACTTC.

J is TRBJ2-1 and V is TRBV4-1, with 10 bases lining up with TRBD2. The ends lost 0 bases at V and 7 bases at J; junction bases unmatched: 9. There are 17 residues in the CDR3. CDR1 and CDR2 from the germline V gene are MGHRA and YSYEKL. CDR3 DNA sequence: TGCGCCAGCAGCCAAGATCTTTTTGGGACTAGCGTAAATGAGCAGTTCTTC. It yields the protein CASSQDLFGTSVNEQFF.

The CDR3 DNA reads as TGTGCCACCACAGGGGCGCCTGATGGCTACACCTTC. Translated, it gives CATTGAPDGYTF. This chain links TRBV6-5 with TRBJ1-2, with 7 bases aligning to TRBD1. The CDR3 loop spans 12 amino acids. After removal of 10 bases from V and 6 bases from J, the junction contained 8 bases not matched to a gene. Germline V lookup: CDR1 MNHEY, CDR2 SVGAGI.

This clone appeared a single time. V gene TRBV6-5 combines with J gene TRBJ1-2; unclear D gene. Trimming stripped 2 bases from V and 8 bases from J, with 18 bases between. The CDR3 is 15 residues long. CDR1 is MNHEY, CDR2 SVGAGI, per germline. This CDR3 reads CASSYNSADNEGYTF. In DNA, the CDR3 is TGTGCCAGCAGTTACAATTCGGCCGACAATGAAGGCTACACCTTC.

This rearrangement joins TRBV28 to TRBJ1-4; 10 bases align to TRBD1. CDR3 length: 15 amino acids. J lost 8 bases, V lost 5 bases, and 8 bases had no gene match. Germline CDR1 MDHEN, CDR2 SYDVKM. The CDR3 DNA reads TGTGCCAGCAGTGAAATGGGACAGGGGAGGGAAAAACTGTTTTTT. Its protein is CASSEMGQGREKLFF.

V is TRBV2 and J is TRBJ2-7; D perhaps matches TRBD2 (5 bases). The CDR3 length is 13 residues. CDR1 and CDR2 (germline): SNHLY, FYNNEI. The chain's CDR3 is CAFKEETAYEQYF. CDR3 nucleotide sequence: TGTGCTTTCAAGGAGGAGACGGCATACGAGCAGTACTTC.

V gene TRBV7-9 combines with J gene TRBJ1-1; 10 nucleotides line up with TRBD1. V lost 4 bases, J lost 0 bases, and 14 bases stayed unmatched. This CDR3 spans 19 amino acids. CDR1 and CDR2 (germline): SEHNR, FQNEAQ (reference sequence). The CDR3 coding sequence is TGTGCCAGCAGCTCTAGACAGGGGGCGAGTATTGGTTTGAACACTGAAGCTTTCTTT. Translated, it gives CASSSRQGASIGLNTEAFF.

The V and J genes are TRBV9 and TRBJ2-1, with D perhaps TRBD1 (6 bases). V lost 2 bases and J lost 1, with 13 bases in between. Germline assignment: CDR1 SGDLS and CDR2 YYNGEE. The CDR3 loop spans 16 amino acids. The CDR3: CASSVQGTRSYNEQFF. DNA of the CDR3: TGTGCCAGCAGCGTGCAGGGGACGAGATCCTACAATGAGCAGTTCTTC.

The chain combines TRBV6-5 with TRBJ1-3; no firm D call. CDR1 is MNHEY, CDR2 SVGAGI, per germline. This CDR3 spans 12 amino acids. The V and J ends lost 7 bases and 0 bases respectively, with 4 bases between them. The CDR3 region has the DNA TGTGCCAGCATTAGCTCTGGAAACACCATATATTTT. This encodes CASISSGNTIYF.